The entry below describes one T cell receptor (beta chain). The record originates from a study of blood T cell repertoires in COVID-19. J was trimmed by 6 bases and V by 4 bases; bases with no gene match: 3. Germline loops: CDR1 SEHNR, CDR2 FQNEAQ (reference sequence). The CDR3 totals 14 residues. Here immunoSEQ multiplex PCR was the method, and the copy in TCRdb shows in-frame clones only, minus some. The sample has about 130,000 clones, more than 70% seen once; the top ten hold 4.3%. The source material was peripheral blood. V gene TRBV7-9 combines with J gene TRBJ1-6, with 7 bases aligning to TRBD1. The sequence came from a human donor in a cohort sampled during active COVID-19. DNA for the CDR3: TGTGCCAGCAGCTCGAGACAGGGTAATTCACCCCTCCACTTT. This gives the protein CASSSRQGNSPLHF. The full variable domain, its missing parts supplied by reference TRBV7-9 and TRBJ1-6, is DTGVSQNPRHKITKRGQNVTFRCDPISEHNRLYWYRQTLGQGPEFLTYFQNEAQLEKSRLLSDRFSAERPKGSFSTLEIQRTEQGDSAMYLCASSSRQGNSPLHFGNGTRLTVT.